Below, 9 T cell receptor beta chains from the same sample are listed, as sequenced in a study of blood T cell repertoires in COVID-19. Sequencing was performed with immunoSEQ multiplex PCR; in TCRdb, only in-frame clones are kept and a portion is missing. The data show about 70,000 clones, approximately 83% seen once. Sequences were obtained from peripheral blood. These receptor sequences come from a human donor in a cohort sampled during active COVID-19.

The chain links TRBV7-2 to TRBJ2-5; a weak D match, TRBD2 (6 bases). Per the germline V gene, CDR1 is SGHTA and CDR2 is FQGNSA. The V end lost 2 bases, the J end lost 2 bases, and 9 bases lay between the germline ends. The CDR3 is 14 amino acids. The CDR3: CASSLSGDQETQYF. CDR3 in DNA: TGTGCCAGCAGCTTATCGGGGGATCAAGAGACCCAGTACTTC.

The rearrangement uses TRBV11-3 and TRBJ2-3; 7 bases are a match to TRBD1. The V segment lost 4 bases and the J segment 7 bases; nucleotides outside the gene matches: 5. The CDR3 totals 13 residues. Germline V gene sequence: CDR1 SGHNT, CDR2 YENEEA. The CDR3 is CASSSTGSHTQYF. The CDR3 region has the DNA TGTGCCAGCAGCTCGACAGGGTCTCATACGCAGTATTTT.

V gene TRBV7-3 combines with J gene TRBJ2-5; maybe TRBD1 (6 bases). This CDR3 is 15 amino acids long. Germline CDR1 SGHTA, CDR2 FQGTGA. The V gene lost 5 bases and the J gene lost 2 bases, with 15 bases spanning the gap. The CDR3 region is CASSVSGVGQETQYF. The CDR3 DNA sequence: TGTGCCAGCAGCGTATCAGGGGTGGGGCAAGAGACCCAGTACTTC.

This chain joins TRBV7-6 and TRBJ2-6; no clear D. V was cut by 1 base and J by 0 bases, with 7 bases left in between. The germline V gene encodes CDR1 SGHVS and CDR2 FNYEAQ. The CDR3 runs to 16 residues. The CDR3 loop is CASSLVGSSGANVLTF. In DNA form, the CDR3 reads TGTGCCAGCAGCTTAGTCGGTAGCTCTGGGGCCAACGTCCTGACTTTC.

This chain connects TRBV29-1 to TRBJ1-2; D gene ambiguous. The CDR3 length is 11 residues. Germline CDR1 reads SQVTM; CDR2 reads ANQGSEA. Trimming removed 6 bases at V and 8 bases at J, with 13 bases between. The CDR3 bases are TGCAGCGTGCCCTTCTACGGGGGCTACACCTTC. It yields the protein CSVPFYGGYTF.

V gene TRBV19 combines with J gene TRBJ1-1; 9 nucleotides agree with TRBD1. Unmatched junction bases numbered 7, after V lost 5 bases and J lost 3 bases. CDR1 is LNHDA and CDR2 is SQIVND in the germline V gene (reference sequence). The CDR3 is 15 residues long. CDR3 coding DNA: TGTGCCAGTAGTCCCCGGACAGGGGAGGACACTGAAGCTTTCTTT. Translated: CASSPRTGEDTEAFF. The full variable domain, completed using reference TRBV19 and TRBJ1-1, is DGGITQSPKYLFRKEGQNVTLSCEQNLNHDAMYWYRQDPGQGLRLIYYSQIVNDFQKGDIAEGYSVSREKKESFPLTVTSAQKNPTAFYLCASSPRTGEDTEAFFGQGTRLTVV.

The CDR3, as DNA: TGTGCCAGCAGCCCCCGCCGCGGGGTGCAGCAGTACTTC. This gives the protein CASSPRRGVQQYF. This chain links TRBV3-1 (or the pseudogene TRBV3-2) with TRBJ2-7; TRBD2 might be the D (6 bases). The CDR3 is made up of 13 amino acids. Germline V gives CDR1 LGHDT, CDR2 YNNKEL (reference sequence). The germline V and J ends were trimmed by 4 bases and 8 bases, with 15 bases remaining between them.

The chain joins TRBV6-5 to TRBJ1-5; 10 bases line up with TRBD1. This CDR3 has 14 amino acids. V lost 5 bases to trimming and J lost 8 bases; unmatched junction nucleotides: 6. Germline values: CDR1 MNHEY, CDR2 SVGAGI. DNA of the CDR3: TGTGCCAGCAGTAGACAGGGGGCTGGGGAGCCCCAGCATTTT. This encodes CASSRQGAGEPQHF.

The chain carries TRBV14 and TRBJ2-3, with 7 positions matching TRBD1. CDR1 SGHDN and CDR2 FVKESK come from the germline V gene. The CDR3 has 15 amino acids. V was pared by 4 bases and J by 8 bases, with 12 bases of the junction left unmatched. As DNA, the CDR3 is TGTGCCAGCAGCCGAGGGACAGCAGGTGCGGGTACGCAGTATTTT. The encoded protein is CASSRGTAGAGTQYF.